This T cell receptor beta chain was documented in a study of T cells in tuberculosis (dated by TCRdb to the late 2010s). Regarding the study in general: In the study, CD1B tetramers and high-throughput TCR immunosequencing were combined to characterize T cells specific for the mycobacterial lipid antigen glucose monomycolate (GMM). IGRA-negative adolescents, IGRA-positive adolescents with latent tuberculosis and adults with active tuberculosis, about nine per group, were compared in a South African clinical cohort. Results and caveats for the whole study, not just this receptor: The smaller NN-distances were partly driven by shorter CDR3-alpha lengths in active tuberculosis patients, and the difference for TCR-beta did not reach statistical significance. Clinical samples were chosen by availability of cryopreserved specimens, and active tuberculosis cases were adults while controls were adolescents. Smaller mean NN-distances to GMM-specific TCRs were observed in active tuberculosis TCR-alpha repertoires than in IGRA-negative controls, suggesting clonal expansion of GMM-specific TCRs. A classifier using the diverse GMM-specific repertoire reached approximately 89% accuracy (AUROC 0.8 to 0.95), compared with around 70% accuracy using GEM motif frequencies.

With regard to this clone: The specificity of this receptor is unknown. No much larger clone exists at a distance of one base, and base qualities are not known.

At study entry, a tuberculin skin test and the QuantiFERON-TB GOLD In-Tube IGRA were used to screen adolescents for latent tuberculosis infection. Unsorted cryopreserved PBMC were immunosequenced, covering on average approximately 91,000 T cells per clinical donor. Eleven high schools in the Worcester region of the Western Cape, South Africa, served as enrollment sites for adolescents aged 12 to 18 years. Around 10 adolescents infected with M. tuberculosis and about 10 uninfected adolescents were chosen and matched for age and sex. For the adolescents, PBMC were isolated by density centrifugation from freshly drawn heparinized blood and then cryopreserved. TCR libraries were generated with the immunoSEQ multiplex PCR assay, using TCR-beta and/or TCR-alpha/delta assays for each sample. The Illumina high-throughput platform was used to sequence the amplified TCR libraries. As for the authors' bioinformatics: Clustering and dimensionality reduction relied on pairwise TCRdist distances among GMM-specific receptors from T cells that were either sorted ex vivo or expanded in vitro. The score assigned to each clinical repertoire was mean NN-distance, meaning the average TCRdist to the nearest 10% of tetramer-positive reference sequences. GEM TCR motif frequency was computed as the fraction of unique TCRs matching known GEM sequences by V/J usage and CDR3 length. Active tuberculosis was classified by linear discriminant analysis with leave-one-out cross-validation, implemented in scikit-learn. TCRdb obtained this table from immuneACCESS and retained in-frame rearrangements with V and J assigned. These tables miss some clones; where compared with another copy, unresolved V genes account for less than half of the shortfall, and the remainder is unexplained. Clonal size and the V and J genes are those of that table, whereas D and trimming came from the DNA. The sample table lists about 24,000 clones, around 95% of them with a count of one. The ten largest clones take up 9.4% of the sample.

Taken from cysteine to phenylalanine, the CDR3 has 14 residues. Left in the record is the CDR3 DNA by itself, 42 bases read in frame from the first base. Trimming leaves V shorter by 5 bases and J shorter by 6 bases, with the junction holding 10 bases beyond the gene matches. The germline V gene (reference sequence) provides CDR1 SGHNT and CDR2 YYREEE. This receptor was taken from a donor aged 10-29 years with latent tuberculosis or without tuberculosis infection. The specimen sequenced was PBMCs. This receptor chain uses TRBV5-4 and TRBJ1-1; TRBD1 aligns with 7 central bases. The CDR3 in this case is CASRPQGTVAEAFF. The nucleotides are TGTGCCAGCAGGCCACAGGGGACCGTGGCTGAAGCTTTCTTT.